Below are 14 T cell receptor beta chains sequenced from a single sample in a study of blood T cell repertoires in COVID-19. Repertoires were generated with immunoSEQ multiplex PCR, while TCRdb's copy carries only in-frame clones and drops some. The sample lists some 290,000 clones, approximately 80% occurring once. The sequencing input was peripheral blood. These receptors all come from a woman aged 60-75 years with active or convalescent COVID-19.

This chain connects TRBV7-2 to TRBJ1-2, with 9 bases that match TRBD1. In germline, CDR1 is SGHTA, CDR2 FQGNSA. V lost 8 bases, J lost 4 bases, and 2 bases stayed unmatched. The CDR3 length is 12 residues. CDR3 DNA sequence: TGTGCCAGCGGGGACAGGGCCTATGGCTACACCTTC. The encoded protein is CASGDRAYGYTF.

The rearrangement joins TRBV3-1 (or the pseudogene TRBV3-2) to TRBJ1-1; D unresolved. CDR1 LGHDT and CDR2 YNNKEL come from the germline V gene (reference sequence). V lost 3 bases to trimming and J lost 3 bases, with 5 bases between them. The CDR3 contains 12 residues. CDR3 protein: CASSHPYTEAFF. The CDR3 DNA follows: TGTGCCAGCAGCCATCCTTACACTGAAGCTTTCTTT.

The J gene is TRBJ1-2, the V gene TRBV5-5; 11 nucleotides align to TRBD1. The germline gives CDR1 SGHKS, CDR2 YYEKEE (reference sequence). This CDR3 region has 16 residues. J was trimmed by 5 bases and V by 3 bases; bases with no gene match: 9. DNA of the CDR3: TGTGCCAGCAGCTCTTGGACAGGGGGCGCGAGGTATGGCTACACCTTC. It specifies CASSSWTGGARYGYTF.

This rearrangement joins TRBV2 to TRBJ1-2, with a possible D match to TRBD1 (6 bases). The V gene lost 7 bases and the J gene lost 8 bases, with 17 bases spanning the gap. Germline CDR1 and CDR2: SNHLY and FYNNEI. This CDR3 contains 13 residues. CDR3 sequence (DNA): TGTGCCAGCAACCAGGGGTCCGCTGCGGGCTACACCTTC. Translation: CASNQGSAAGYTF.

The V call is TRBV25-1, the J call TRBJ2-1, with 8 bases aligning to TRBD2. Trimming removed 7 bases from V and 9 bases from J; junction bases left unmatched: 14. The CDR3 runs to 15 residues. CDR1 is MGHDK and CDR2 is SYGVNS in the germline V gene. This CDR3 reads CASTADGRDGGEQFF. The CDR3 coding sequence is TGTGCCAGCACCGCTGACGGGAGGGACGGAGGTGAGCAGTTCTTC.

V usage is TRBV20-1 and J usage is TRBJ1-2, with no clear D. V was cut by 6 bases and J by 2 bases, with 4 bases left in between. CDR1 DFQATT and CDR2 SNEGSKA come from the germline V gene (reference sequence). The CDR3 length is 10 residues. In DNA form, the CDR3 reads TGCAGTGCGCGCAACTATGGCTACACCTTC. This sequence encodes CSARNYGYTF.

This rearrangement joins TRBV11-2 to TRBJ2-2; D might be TRBD2 (6 bases). Germline V gene lookup returns CDR1 SGHAT and CDR2 FQNNGV. This CDR3 contains 14 residues. V was shortened by 1 base and J by 6 bases, with 9 bases between the two germline ends. The CDR3 protein is CASSLAGGAGELFF. CDR3 nucleotide sequence: TGTGCCAGCAGCTTAGCTGGAGGGGCCGGGGAGCTGTTTTTT.

V and J are TRBV6-5 and TRBJ1-2, with 7 bases matching TRBD1. This CDR3 contains 16 residues. Germline values: CDR1 MNHEY, CDR2 SVGAGI. V dropped 0 bases and J dropped 5; count of bases not matched to a gene: 9. The CDR3 reads CASSYSGQAKVYGYTF. CDR3 coding DNA: TGTGCCAGCAGTTACTCTGGACAGGCCAAAGTTTATGGCTACACCTTC.

The V and J genes are TRBV9 and TRBJ1-2, with 9 bases aligning to TRBD1. CDR3 length: 16 amino acids. Losses at the gene ends were 4 bases for V and 4 bases for J; bases not matched to a gene: 11. CDR1 is SGDLS, CDR2 YYNGEE, per germline. Written as DNA, the CDR3 is TGTGCCAGCAGCTCTCTGTCGACAGGGGGGCCCTATGGCTACACCTTC. It encodes CASSSLSTGGPYGYTF.

This chain joins TRBV7-3 and TRBJ2-3, with TRBD2 identical over 10 bases. V lost 5 bases, J lost 2 bases, and 7 bases stayed unmatched. Germline assignment: CDR1 SGHTA and CDR2 FQGTGA. The CDR3 loop spans 16 amino acids. CDR3 sequence (DNA): TGTGCCAGCAGCCCCCTTAGCGGGGGGCACACAGATACGCAGTATTTT. Residues: CASSPLSGGHTDTQYF.

The chain combines TRBV29-1 with TRBJ1-4; maybe TRBD1 (5 bases). V was pared by 6 bases and J by 2 bases, with 16 bases between. The length of the CDR3 is 15 residues. CDR1 and CDR2 from the germline V gene are SQVTM and ANQGSEA. The CDR3 nucleotides are TGCAGCGTCTCAACTCCAGGGTCGACTAATGAAAAACTGTTTTTT. Its protein is CSVSTPGSTNEKLFF.

The genes are TRBV5-1 and TRBJ2-2, with 9 bases aligning to TRBD2. Unmatched junction bases numbered 10, after V lost 5 bases and J lost 5 bases. Germline loops: CDR1 SGHRS, CDR2 YFSETQ. The CDR3 consists of 16 residues. CDR3 loop: CASRPAGGRGTGELFF. For the CDR3, the DNA is TGCGCCAGCAGGCCAGCGGGGGGCCGCGGAACCGGGGAGCTGTTTTTT.

The chain uses TRBV25-1 and TRBJ1-2; 10 bases match TRBD1. The CDR3 is 15 amino acids. Trimming cost V 9 bases and J 2 bases; bases outside gene matches: 9. Germline assignment: CDR1 MGHDK and CDR2 SYGVNS. The chain's CDR3 is CASGDRGWGNYGYTF. DNA for the CDR3: TGTGCCAGTGGGGACAGGGGTTGGGGGAACTATGGCTACACCTTC.

The chain employs TRBV12-3 or TRBV12-4 and TRBJ1-2; 7 positions match TRBD1. This CDR3 region has 13 residues. The J segment lost 6 bases and the V segment lost 6 bases, leaving 7 bases of the junction unmatched. The CDR3 loop is CASRPDRVDGYTF. For the CDR3, the DNA is TGTGCCAGCAGACCCGACAGGGTCGATGGCTACACCTTC.